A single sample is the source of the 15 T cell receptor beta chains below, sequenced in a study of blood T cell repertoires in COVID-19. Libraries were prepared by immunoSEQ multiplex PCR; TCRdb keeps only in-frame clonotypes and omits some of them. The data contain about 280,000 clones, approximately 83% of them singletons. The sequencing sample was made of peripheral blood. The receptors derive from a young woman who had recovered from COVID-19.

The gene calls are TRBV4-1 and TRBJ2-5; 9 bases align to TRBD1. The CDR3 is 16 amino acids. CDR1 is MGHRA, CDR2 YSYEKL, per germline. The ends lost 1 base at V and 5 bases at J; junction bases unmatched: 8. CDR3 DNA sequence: TGCGCCAGCAGCCAAGCTCCGGGACAGGGACAGGAGACCCAGTACTTC. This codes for CASSQAPGQGQETQYF.

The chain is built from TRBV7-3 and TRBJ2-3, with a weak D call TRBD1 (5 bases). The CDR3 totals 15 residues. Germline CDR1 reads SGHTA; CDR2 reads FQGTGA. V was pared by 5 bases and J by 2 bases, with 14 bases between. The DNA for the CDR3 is TGTGCCAGCAGCAAAAATGGACACCTCACAGATACGCAGTATTTT. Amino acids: CASSKNGHLTDTQYF. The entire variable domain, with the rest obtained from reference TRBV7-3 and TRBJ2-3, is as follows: GAGVSQTPSNKVTEKGKYVELRCDPISGHTALYWYRQSLGQGPEFLIYFQGTGAADDSGLPNDRFFAVRPEGSVSTLKIQRTERGDSAVYLCASSKNGHLTDTQYFGPGTRLTVL.

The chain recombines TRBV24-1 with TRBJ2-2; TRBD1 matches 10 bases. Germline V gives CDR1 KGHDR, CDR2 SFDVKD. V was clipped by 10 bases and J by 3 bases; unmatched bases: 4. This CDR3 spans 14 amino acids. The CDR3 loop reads CATSDRGHTGELFF. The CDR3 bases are TGTGCCACGAGCGACAGGGGGCACACCGGGGAGCTGTTTTTT.

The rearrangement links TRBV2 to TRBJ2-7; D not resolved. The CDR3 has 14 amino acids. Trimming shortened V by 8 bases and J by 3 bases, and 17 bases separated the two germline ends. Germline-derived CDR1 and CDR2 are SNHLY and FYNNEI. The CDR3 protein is CASVYPSTDYEQYF. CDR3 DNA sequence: TGTGCCAGCGTCTACCCATCAACCGACTACGAGCAGTACTTC.

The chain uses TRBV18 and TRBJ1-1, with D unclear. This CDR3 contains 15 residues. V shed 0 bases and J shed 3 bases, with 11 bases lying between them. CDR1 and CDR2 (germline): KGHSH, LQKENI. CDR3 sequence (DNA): TGTGCCAGCTCACCACCGATACTGGCGGACACTGAAGCTTTCTTT. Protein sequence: CASSPPILADTEAFF.

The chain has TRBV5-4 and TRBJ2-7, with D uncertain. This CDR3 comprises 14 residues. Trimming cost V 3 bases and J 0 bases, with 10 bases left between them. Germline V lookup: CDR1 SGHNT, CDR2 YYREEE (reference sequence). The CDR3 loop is CASSSPPSSYEQYF. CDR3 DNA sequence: TGTGCCAGCAGCTCCCCGCCCAGCTCCTACGAGCAGTACTTC.

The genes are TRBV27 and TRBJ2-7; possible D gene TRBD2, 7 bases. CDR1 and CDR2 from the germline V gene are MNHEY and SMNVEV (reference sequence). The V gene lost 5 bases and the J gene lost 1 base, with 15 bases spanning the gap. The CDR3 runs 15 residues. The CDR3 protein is CASSPSGGESYEQYF. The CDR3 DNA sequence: TGTGCCAGCAGTCCCTCGGGGGGCGAGTCCTACGAGCAGTACTTC.

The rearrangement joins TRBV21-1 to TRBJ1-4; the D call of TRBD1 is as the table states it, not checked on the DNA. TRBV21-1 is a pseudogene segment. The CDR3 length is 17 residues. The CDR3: CASNTDGQSKTNEKLFF. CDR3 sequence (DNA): TGTGCCAGCAACACCGACGGACAGTCTAAAACTAATGAAAAACTGTTTTTT.

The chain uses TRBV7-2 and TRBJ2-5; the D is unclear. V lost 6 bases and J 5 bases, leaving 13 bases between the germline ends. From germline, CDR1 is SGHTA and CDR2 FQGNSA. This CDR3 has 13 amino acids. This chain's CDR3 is CASRDSGHETQYF. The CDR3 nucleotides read TGTGCCAGCAGGGATAGTGGGCACGAGACCCAGTACTTC.

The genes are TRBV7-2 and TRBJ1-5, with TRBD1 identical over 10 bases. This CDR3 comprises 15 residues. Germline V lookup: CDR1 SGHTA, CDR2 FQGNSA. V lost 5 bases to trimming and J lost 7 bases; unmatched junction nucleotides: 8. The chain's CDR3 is CASSGGQGGRQPQHF. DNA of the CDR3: TGTGCCAGCAGCGGTGGACAGGGGGGGAGACAGCCCCAGCATTTT.

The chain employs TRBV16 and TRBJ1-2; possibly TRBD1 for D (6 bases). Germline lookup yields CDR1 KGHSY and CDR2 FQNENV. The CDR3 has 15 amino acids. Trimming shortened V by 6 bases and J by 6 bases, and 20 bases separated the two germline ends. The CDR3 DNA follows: TGTGCCAGCAGTCCCCACCTTTCACAGGGAGATGGCTACACCTTC. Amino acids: CASSPHLSQGDGYTF.

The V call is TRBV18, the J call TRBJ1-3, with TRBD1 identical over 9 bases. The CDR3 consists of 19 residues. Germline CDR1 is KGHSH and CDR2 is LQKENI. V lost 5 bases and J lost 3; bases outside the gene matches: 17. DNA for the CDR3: TGTGCCAGCTCAGAAACAGCGGGACAGGGTGGTTCCGTTGGAAACACCATATATTTT. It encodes CASSETAGQGGSVGNTIYF.

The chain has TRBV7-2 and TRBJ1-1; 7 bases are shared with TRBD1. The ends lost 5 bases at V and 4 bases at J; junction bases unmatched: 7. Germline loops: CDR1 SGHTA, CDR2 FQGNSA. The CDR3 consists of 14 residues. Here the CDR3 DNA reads TGTGCCAGCAGCGCTAGAGGGGGCCCCACTGAAGCTTTCTTT. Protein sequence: CASSARGGPTEAFF. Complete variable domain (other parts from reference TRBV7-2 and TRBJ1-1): GAGVSQSPSNKVTEKGKDVELRCDPISGHTALYWYRQSLGQGLEFLIYFQGNSAPDKSGLPSDRFSAERTGGSVSTLTIQRTQQEDSAVYLCASSARGGPTEAFFGQGTRLTVV.

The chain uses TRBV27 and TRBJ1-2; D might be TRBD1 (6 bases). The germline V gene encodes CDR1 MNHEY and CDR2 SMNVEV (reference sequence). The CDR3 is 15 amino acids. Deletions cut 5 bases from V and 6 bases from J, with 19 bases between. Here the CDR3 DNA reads TGTGCCAGCAGTCCAACAGGGACCGCCGTAGATGGCTACACCTTC. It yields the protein CASSPTGTAVDGYTF.

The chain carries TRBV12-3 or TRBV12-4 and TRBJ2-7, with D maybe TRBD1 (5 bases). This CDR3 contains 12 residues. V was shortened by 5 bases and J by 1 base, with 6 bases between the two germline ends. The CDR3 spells CASSPGSYEQYF. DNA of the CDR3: TGTGCCAGCAGTCCAGGGTCCTACGAGCAGTACTTC.